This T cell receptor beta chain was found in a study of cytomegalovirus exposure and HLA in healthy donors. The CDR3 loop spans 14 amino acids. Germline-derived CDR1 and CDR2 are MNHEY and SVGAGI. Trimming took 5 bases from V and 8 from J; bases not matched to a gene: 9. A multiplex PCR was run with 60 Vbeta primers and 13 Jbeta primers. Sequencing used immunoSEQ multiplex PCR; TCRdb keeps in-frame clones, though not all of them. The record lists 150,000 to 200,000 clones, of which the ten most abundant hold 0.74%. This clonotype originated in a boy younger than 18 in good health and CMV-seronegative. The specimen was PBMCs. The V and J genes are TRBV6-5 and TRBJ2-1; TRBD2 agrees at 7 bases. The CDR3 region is CASSPLRTSHEQFF. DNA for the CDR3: TGTGCCAGCAGTCCTCTACGGACTAGTCATGAGCAGTTCTTC.